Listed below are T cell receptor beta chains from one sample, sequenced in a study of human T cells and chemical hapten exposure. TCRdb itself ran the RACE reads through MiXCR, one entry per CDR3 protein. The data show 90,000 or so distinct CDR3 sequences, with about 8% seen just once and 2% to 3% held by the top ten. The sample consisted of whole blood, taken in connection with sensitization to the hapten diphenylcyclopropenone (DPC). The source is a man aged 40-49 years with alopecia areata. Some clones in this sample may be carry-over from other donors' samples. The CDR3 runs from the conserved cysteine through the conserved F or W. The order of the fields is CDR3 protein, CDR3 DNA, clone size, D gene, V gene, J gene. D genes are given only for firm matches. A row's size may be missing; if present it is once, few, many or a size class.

CDR3 protein: CASIGAGAGANVLTF
CDR3 DNA: TGTGCCAGCATCGGAGCCGGGGCTGGGGCCAACGTCCTGACTTTC
clone size: few
D gene: NA
V gene: TRBV7-2
J gene: TRBJ2-6

CDR3 protein: CASSYRGIAGNTDTQYF
CDR3 DNA: TGTGCCAGCAGCTACAGGGGGATAGCGGGGAACACAGATACGCAGTATTTT
clone size: many
D gene: NA
V gene: TRBV28
J gene: TRBJ2-3

CDR3 protein: CASSLVPDRGRETQYF
CDR3 DNA: TGTGCCAGCAGCTTAGTACCGGACAGGGGGCGAGAGACCCAGTACTTC
clone size: few
D gene: TRBD1
V gene: TRBV7-2
J gene: TRBJ2-5

CDR3 protein: CASSLRGSGNTIYF
CDR3 DNA: TGTGCCAGCAGCTTAAGGGGGAGCGGAAACACCATATATTTT
clone size: many
D gene: NA
V gene: TRBV7-2
J gene: TRBJ1-3

CDR3 protein: CASSLNPGQNYEQYF
CDR3 DNA: TGTGCCAGCAGCCTCAACCCCGGACAGAACTACGAGCAGTACTTC
clone size: NA
D gene: NA
V gene: TRBV7-2
J gene: TRBJ2-7

CDR3 protein: CASSYSENTGELFF
CDR3 DNA: TGTGCCAGCAGTTACTCGGAGAACACCGGGGAGCTGTTTTTT
clone size: NA
D gene: NA
V gene: TRBV6-2/TRBV6-3
J gene: TRBJ2-2

CDR3 protein: CSARQGAMPDTQYF
CDR3 DNA: TGCAGCGCGAGACAGGGGGCTATGCCAGATACGCAGTATTTT
clone size: few
D gene: TRBD1
V gene: TRBV29-1
J gene: TRBJ2-3

CDR3 protein: CASSGYSNQPQHF
CDR3 DNA: TGTGCCAGCAGTGGGTATAGCAATCAGCCCCAGCATTTT
clone size: few
D gene: NA
V gene: TRBV6-2/TRBV6-3
J gene: TRBJ1-5

CDR3 protein: CSVGGPAGLYKNIQYF
CDR3 DNA: TGCAGCGTTGGCGGCCCAGCGGGACTGTACAAAAACATTCAGTACTTC
clone size: few
D gene: TRBD2
V gene: TRBV29-1
J gene: TRBJ2-4

CDR3 protein: CASGRQDLTGALHF
CDR3 DNA: TGTGCCAGCGGAAGACAGGATTTAACGGGGGCCCTCCACTTT
clone size: NA
D gene: NA
V gene: TRBV12-3/TRBV12-4
J gene: TRBJ1-6

CDR3 protein: CAILNTGELFF
CDR3 DNA: TGTGCCATCCTGAACACCGGGGAGCTGTTTTTT
clone size: many
D gene: NA
V gene: TRBV7-9
J gene: TRBJ2-2

CDR3 protein: CASTPDSLYGYTF
CDR3 DNA: TGTGCCAGCACCCCGGACAGTCTCTATGGCTACACCTTC
clone size: NA
D gene: NA
V gene: TRBV28
J gene: TRBJ1-2

CDR3 protein: CASSPVRDTGDF
CDR3 DNA: TGTGCCAGCAGCCCGGTTCGCGACACCGGGGATTTC
clone size: many
D gene: NA
V gene: TRBV7-8
J gene: TRBJ2-1

CDR3 protein: CATSAGRAGVGTGELFF
CDR3 DNA: TGTGCCACCAGTGCCGGGAGGGCGGGAGTGGGCACCGGGGAGCTGTTTTTT
clone size: NA
D gene: TRBD2
V gene: TRBV24-1
J gene: TRBJ2-2

CDR3 protein: CASRTGSQDPMAFF
CDR3 DNA: TGTGCCAGCAGAACAGGGTCGCAGGACCCAATGGCTTTCTTT
clone size: few
D gene: NA
V gene: TRBV2
J gene: TRBJ1-1

CDR3 protein: CSAAPRGGLIETQYF
CDR3 DNA: TGCAGTGCCGCCCCTCGGGGGGGGTTGATAGAGACCCAGTACTTC
clone size: many
D gene: TRBD2
V gene: TRBV20-1
J gene: TRBJ2-5

CDR3 protein: CASSPVSGQPQHF
CDR3 DNA: TGTGCCAGTAGTCCTGTCTCGGGGCAGCCCCAGCATTTT
clone size: few
D gene: NA
V gene: TRBV19
J gene: TRBJ1-5

CDR3 protein: CASISSSASGRNNEQFF
CDR3 DNA: TGTGCCAGCATCTCTTCGTCGGCTAGCGGGAGGAACAATGAGCAGTTCTTC
clone size: many
D gene: TRBD2
V gene: TRBV6-5
J gene: TRBJ2-1

CDR3 protein: CASSELGIYANGIEKLFF
CDR3 DNA: TGTGCCAGCAGTGAATTGGGGATATACGCAAATGGAATCGAAAAACTGTTTTTT
clone size: NA
D gene: NA
V gene: TRBV2
J gene: TRBJ1-4

CDR3 protein: CSVELGSGDTQYF
CDR3 DNA: TGCAGCGTTGAGTTGGGATCGGGAGATACGCAGTATTTT
clone size: few
D gene: NA
V gene: TRBV29-1
J gene: TRBJ2-3

CDR3 protein: CASSLNRDNIQYF
CDR3 DNA: TGTGCCAGCAGCTTAAACAGGGACAACATTCAGTACTTC
clone size: few
D gene: NA
V gene: TRBV7-9
J gene: TRBJ2-4

CDR3 protein: CASRAPASGANVLTF
CDR3 DNA: TGTGCCAGCAGAGCACCTGCCTCTGGGGCCAACGTCCTGACTTTC
clone size: few
D gene: NA
V gene: TRBV27
J gene: TRBJ2-6

CDR3 protein: CASSPPPRLAGGIYNEQFF
CDR3 DNA: TGTGCCAGCAGCCCGCCTCCTAGACTAGCGGGAGGGATCTACAATGAGCAGTTCTTC
clone size: NA
D gene: TRBD2
V gene: TRBV3-1
J gene: TRBJ2-1

CDR3 protein: CASSYPGTQYF
CDR3 DNA: TGTGCCAGCAGTTACCCAGGGACCCAGTACTTC
clone size: NA
D gene: NA
V gene: TRBV6-2/TRBV6-3
J gene: TRBJ2-5

CDR3 protein: CSVRDRNQPQHF
CDR3 DNA: TGCAGCGTCAGAGACAGAAATCAGCCCCAGCATTTT
clone size: NA
D gene: NA
V gene: TRBV29-1
J gene: TRBJ1-5

CDR3 protein: CSASSASGYKNIQYF
CDR3 DNA: TGCAGTGCTTCCTCGGCTAGCGGCTACAAAAACATTCAGTACTTC
clone size: NA
D gene: TRBD2
V gene: TRBV20-1
J gene: TRBJ2-4

CDR3 protein: CSAVLPGQGSGQPQHF
CDR3 DNA: TGCAGTGCTGTATTACCGGGACAGGGCTCCGGGCAGCCCCAGCATTTT
clone size: many
D gene: TRBD1
V gene: TRBV20-1
J gene: TRBJ1-5

CDR3 protein: CASRSLGGAETQYF
CDR3 DNA: TGCGCCAGCAGATCCCTCGGAGGAGCGGAGACCCAGTACTTC
clone size: NA
D gene: NA
V gene: TRBV5-1
J gene: TRBJ2-5

CDR3 protein: CATSQPSGSVIEQFF
CDR3 DNA: TGTGCCACCTCTCAGCCTAGCGGGAGTGTCATTGAGCAGTTCTTC
clone size: NA
D gene: TRBD2
V gene: TRBV24-1
J gene: TRBJ2-1

CDR3 protein: CASSPRQGAYGYTF
CDR3 DNA: TGTGCCAGCAGCCCCCGACAGGGTGCCTATGGCTACACCTTC
clone size: few
D gene: TRBD1
V gene: TRBV7-2
J gene: TRBJ1-2

CDR3 protein: CASSLWRTGVPQPQHF
CDR3 DNA: TGTGCCAGCAGTTTGTGGAGGACAGGGGTCCCCCAGCCCCAGCATTTT
clone size: NA
D gene: TRBD1
V gene: TRBV28
J gene: TRBJ1-5

CDR3 protein: CASSGGNTIYF
CDR3 DNA: TGTGCCAGTAGTGGGGGAAACACCATATATTTT
clone size: NA
D gene: NA
V gene: TRBV19
J gene: TRBJ1-3

CDR3 protein: CASSLVSGRRDTEAFF
CDR3 DNA: TGTGCCAGCAGTTTAGTGTCGGGACGGAGAGACACTGAAGCTTTCTTT
clone size: NA
D gene: NA
V gene: TRBV12-3/TRBV12-4
J gene: TRBJ1-1

CDR3 protein: CASSPGGSREGEAFF
CDR3 DNA: TGTGCCAGCTCACCAGGCGGTTCCAGGGAAGGTGAAGCTTTCTTT
clone size: few
D gene: NA
V gene: TRBV18
J gene: TRBJ1-1

CDR3 protein: CARSPHNEQFF
CDR3 DNA: TGTGCCAGGAGCCCACACAATGAGCAGTTCTTC
clone size: many
D gene: NA
V gene: TRBV2
J gene: TRBJ2-1

CDR3 protein: CASTWAVPSPLHF
CDR3 DNA: TGTGCCAGCACTTGGGCAGTACCATCACCCCTCCACTTT
clone size: many
D gene: NA
V gene: TRBV7-2
J gene: TRBJ1-6

CDR3 protein: CAAASSGASTDTQYF
CDR3 DNA: TGTGCCGCCGCGAGCAGCGGAGCTAGCACAGATACGCAGTATTTT
clone size: few
D gene: NA
V gene: TRBV10-3
J gene: TRBJ2-3

CDR3 protein: CASSQVGGRRGTGELFF
CDR3 DNA: TGTGCCAGCAGCCAAGTGGGCGGGAGGCGTGGCACCGGGGAGCTGTTTTTT
clone size: many
D gene: TRBD2
V gene: TRBV3-1
J gene: TRBJ2-2

CDR3 protein: CASRPGTARPYNEQFF
CDR3 DNA: TGTGCCAGCAGGCCCGGGACCGCCCGCCCCTACAATGAGCAGTTCTTC
clone size: many
D gene: NA
V gene: TRBV6-5
J gene: TRBJ2-1

CDR3 protein: CASSKPILGGPKSYGYTF
CDR3 DNA: TGTGCCAGCAGCAAACCCATCTTAGGAGGACCTAAATCCTATGGCTACACCTTC
clone size: few
D gene: NA
V gene: TRBV28
J gene: TRBJ1-2

CDR3 protein: CASSYRQGHNEKLFF
CDR3 DNA: TGTGCCAGCAGCTATAGACAGGGCCATAATGAAAAACTGTTTTTT
clone size: few
D gene: TRBD1
V gene: TRBV7-8
J gene: TRBJ1-4

CDR3 protein: CASSYFQGFHNEQFF
CDR3 DNA: TGTGCCAGCAGTTATTTCCAGGGGTTCCACAATGAGCAGTTCTTC
clone size: few
D gene: NA
V gene: TRBV6-5
J gene: TRBJ2-1

CDR3 protein: CASSWGQGLGSNQPQHF
CDR3 DNA: TGTGCCAGCAGTTGGGGACAGGGGCTCGGTTCCAATCAGCCCCAGCATTTT
clone size: many
D gene: TRBD1
V gene: TRBV28
J gene: TRBJ1-5

CDR3 protein: CAWSVQTAGGRVDEQFF
CDR3 DNA: TGTGCCTGGAGTGTACAAACCGCCGGCGGGAGGGTGGATGAGCAGTTCTTC
clone size: few
D gene: TRBD2
V gene: TRBV30
J gene: TRBJ2-1

CDR3 protein: CASSLYRGSRTEAFF
CDR3 DNA: TGCGCCAGCAGCTTGTATCGGGGGAGCAGGACTGAAGCTTTCTTT
clone size: few
D gene: NA
V gene: TRBV5-1
J gene: TRBJ1-1

CDR3 protein: CASSVGDTQYF
CDR3 DNA: TGTGCCAGCAGTGTGGGGGATACGCAGTATTTT
clone size: many
D gene: NA
V gene: TRBV2
J gene: TRBJ2-3

CDR3 protein: CASSMGRRYNSPLHF
CDR3 DNA: TGTGCCAGCAGTATGGGACGCCGCTATAATTCACCCCTCCACTTT
clone size: once
D gene: NA
V gene: TRBV27
J gene: TRBJ1-6

CDR3 protein: CASRLDRGRNSPLHF
CDR3 DNA: TGTGCCAGCAGACTTGACAGGGGGCGGAATTCACCCCTCCACTTT
clone size: few
D gene: TRBD1
V gene: TRBV27
J gene: TRBJ1-6

CDR3 protein: CASSKDRGYGYTF
CDR3 DNA: TGTGCCAGTAGTAAGGACAGAGGCTATGGCTACACCTTC
clone size: NA
D gene: NA
V gene: TRBV19
J gene: TRBJ1-2

CDR3 protein: CASSEGVKTQYF
CDR3 DNA: TGTGCCAGCAGTGAGGGGGTAAAGACCCAGTACTTC
clone size: many
D gene: NA
V gene: TRBV2
J gene: TRBJ2-5

CDR3 protein: CASSPGGSRSDTQYF
CDR3 DNA: TGTGCCAGCAGCCCGGGGGGTAGCAGATCAGATACGCAGTATTTT
clone size: NA
D gene: TRBD2
V gene: TRBV5-6
J gene: TRBJ2-3

CDR3 protein: CSVLQGFTEAFF
CDR3 DNA: TGCAGCGTTCTCCAGGGCTTCACTGAAGCTTTCTTT
clone size: NA
D gene: NA
V gene: TRBV29-1
J gene: TRBJ1-1

CDR3 protein: CASSRQGEDEQYF
CDR3 DNA: TGTGCCAGCAGCCGACAGGGGGAGGACGAGCAGTACTTC
clone size: many
D gene: TRBD1
V gene: TRBV7-9
J gene: TRBJ2-7